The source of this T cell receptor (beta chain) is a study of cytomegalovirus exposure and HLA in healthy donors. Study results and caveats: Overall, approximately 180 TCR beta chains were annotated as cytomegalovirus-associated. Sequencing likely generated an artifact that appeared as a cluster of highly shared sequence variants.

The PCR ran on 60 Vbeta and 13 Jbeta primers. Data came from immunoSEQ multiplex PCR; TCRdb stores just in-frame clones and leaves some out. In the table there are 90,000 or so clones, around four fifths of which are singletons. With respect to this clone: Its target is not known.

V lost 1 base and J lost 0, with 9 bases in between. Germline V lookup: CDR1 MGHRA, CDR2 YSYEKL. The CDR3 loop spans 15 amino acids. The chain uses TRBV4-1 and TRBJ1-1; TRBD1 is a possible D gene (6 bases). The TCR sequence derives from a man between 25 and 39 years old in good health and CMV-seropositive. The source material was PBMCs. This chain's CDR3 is CASSQGRDMNTEAFF. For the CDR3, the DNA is TGCGCCAGCAGCCAAGGAAGGGACATGAACACTGAAGCTTTCTTT.